Below are 30 T cell receptor beta chains sequenced from a single sample in a study of PD-1 blockade in mismatch repair-deficient tumors. Method: immunoSEQ multiplex PCR; TCRdb's copy keeps in-frame clones and lacks some. The data show about 40,000 clones, 70% to 90% seen once. Specimen: peripheral blood, collected 76 weeks after starting pembrolizumab. These TCRs come from an adult with mismatch repair-deficient cancer.

This chain joins TRBV5-4 and TRBJ2-2, with 8 bases lining up with TRBD1. Germline trimming cut 2 bases from V and 1 base from J; bases unmatched to any gene: 1. The CDR3 has 15 amino acids. CDR1 is SGHNT and CDR2 is YYREEE in the germline V gene (reference sequence). The DNA of the CDR3 is TGTGCCAGCAGCTTAGGGACAGGGAACACCGGGGAGCTGTTTTTT. Its protein is CASSLGTGNTGELFF.

The V gene is TRBV6-5, the J gene TRBJ1-3; D uncertain. Germline CDR1 is MNHEY and CDR2 is SVGAGI. Trimming shortened V by 7 bases and J by 0 bases, and 10 bases separated the two germline ends. This CDR3 is built from 14 residues. In DNA, the CDR3 is TGTGCCAGCATCTACTGGACCTCTGGAAACACCATATATTTT. It encodes CASIYWTSGNTIYF.

This chain connects TRBV9 to TRBJ2-5; TRBD2 matches at 15 bases. Germline V gene lookup returns CDR1 SGDLS and CDR2 YYNGEE. The CDR3 covers 19 residues. V trimming: 1 base; J trimming: 4 bases; junction bases outside the gene matches: 11. The CDR3 is CASSVPRTSGRERRETQYF. The CDR3, as DNA: TGTGCCAGCAGCGTACCTCGGACTAGCGGGAGGGAACGTAGAGAGACCCAGTACTTC.

The chain carries TRBV5-8 and TRBJ2-3; 15 bases map to TRBD2. In germline, CDR1 is SGHTS, CDR2 YDEGEE. The CDR3 has 17 residues. V shed 4 bases and J 1 base; nucleotides not matched to a gene: 4. The CDR3 bases are TGTGCCAGCAGCCCGGGACTAGCGGGAGGCGGCACAGATACGCAGTATTTT. Translation gives CASSPGLAGGGTDTQYF.

V usage is TRBV12-5 and J usage is TRBJ2-1; TRBD2 matches 10 bases. This CDR3 is built from 16 residues. Trimming at V came to 1 base and at J to 6 bases, leaving 6 bases not matched to a gene. CDR1 is LGHNT, CDR2 FRNRAP, per germline. This CDR3 is CASGLGLAGVLNEQFF. CDR3 nucleotides: TGTGCTAGTGGTTTGGGACTAGCGGGCGTTCTCAATGAGCAGTTCTTC.

The chain employs TRBV30 and TRBJ1-2; 11 nucleotides align to TRBD1. Trimming took 2 bases from V and 7 from J; bases not matched to a gene: 3. This CDR3 contains 13 residues. Germline CDR1 GTSNPN, CDR2 SVGIG (reference sequence). CDR3 protein: CAWSSGQGVGYTF. The CDR3 DNA reads TGTGCCTGGAGTTCGGGACAGGGGGTTGGCTACACCTTC.

The CDR3 spells CASSHRGEGQYEQYF. The CDR3 DNA is TGTGCCAGCAGCCATCGGGGGGAGGGCCAGTACGAGCAGTACTTC. This chain links TRBV7-8 with TRBJ2-7; 7 bases align to TRBD2. CDR1 SGHVS and CDR2 FQNEAQ come from the germline V gene. V shed 5 bases and J 4 bases; nucleotides not matched to a gene: 11. The CDR3 spans 15 residues.

V usage is TRBV6-5 and J usage is TRBJ1-1; D remains ambiguous. The V gene lost 7 bases and the J gene lost 4 bases, with 19 bases spanning the gap. There are 15 residues in the CDR3. The germline V gene has CDR1 MNHEY and CDR2 SVGAGI. CDR3 protein: CASTTDRDLGTEAFF. The CDR3 DNA sequence: TGTGCCAGCACCACCGACCGGGATTTGGGCACTGAAGCTTTCTTT.

The chain joins TRBV4-2 to TRBJ1-2; D is ambiguous. Germline V gives CDR1 LGHNA, CDR2 YNFKEQ. The CDR3 contains 15 residues. Trimming took off 0 bases at V and 0 bases at J, with 8 bases between the two ends. The CDR3, as DNA: TGTGCCAGCAGCCAAGAAAAAGTGCCTAACTATGGCTACACCTTC. Translation: CASSQEKVPNYGYTF.

In its sample, this clone was seen a few times. V usage is TRBV5-1 and J usage is TRBJ1-4, with a possible D match to TRBD1 (5 bases). Germline V gene sequence: CDR1 SGHRS, CDR2 YFSETQ. Trimming left V 3 bases short and J 8 bases short, with 14 bases between. The CDR3 contains 14 residues. In DNA, the CDR3 is TGCGCCAGCAGCTCAGGGCGGGGGGAAGAAAAACTGTTTTTT. Amino acids: CASSSGRGEEKLFF.

This chain connects TRBV30 to TRBJ1-2, with 7 bases lining up with TRBD1. CDR3 length: 12 residues. Germline assignment: CDR1 GTSNPN and CDR2 SVGIG (reference sequence). V shed 3 bases, J shed 3 bases, and the junction held 1 base outside the gene matches. The CDR3 loop reads CAWRDRYYGYTF. CDR3 DNA: TGTGCCTGGAGGGACAGGTACTATGGCTACACCTTC.

This rearrangement joins TRBV28 to TRBJ1-1; D is possibly TRBD1 (5 bases). Germline V gene sequence: CDR1 MDHEN, CDR2 SYDVKM. The CDR3 consists of 13 residues. Trimming removed 6 bases at V and 4 bases at J, with 12 bases between. The CDR3 here is CASSPGGGTEAFF. The CDR3 bases are TGTGCCAGCAGCCCCGGTGGGGGCACTGAAGCTTTCTTT.

The V gene is TRBV18, the J gene TRBJ2-1; 7 nucleotides line up with TRBD1. Per germline, CDR1 KGHSH and CDR2 LQKENI. Losses at the gene ends were 1 base for V and 5 bases for J; bases not matched to a gene: 5. This CDR3 contains 15 residues. The CDR3 DNA follows: TGTGCCAGCTCACCACTAACAGGGGCGGACAATGAGCAGTTCTTC. This translates into CASSPLTGADNEQFF.

The chain employs TRBV25-1 and TRBJ1-4, with D uncertain. Trimming left V 5 bases short and J 4 bases short, with 14 bases between. There are 15 residues in the CDR3. Germline CDR1 and CDR2: MGHDK and SYGVNS. The chain's CDR3 is CASSYGRALNEKLFF. DNA of the CDR3: TGTGCCAGCAGTTACGGGAGAGCCCTTAATGAAAAACTGTTTTTT.

The chain recombines TRBV5-1 with TRBJ2-3; 9 bases are shared with TRBD2. Trimming removed 2 bases from V and 5 bases from J; junction bases left unmatched: 6. This CDR3 spans 15 amino acids. Germline V gene sequence: CDR1 SGHRS, CDR2 YFSETQ. CDR3 DNA sequence: TGCGCCAGCAGCTTCCTAGCGGGATTTTTAGATACGCAGTATTTT. This codes for CASSFLAGFLDTQYF.

The count of this clone is one. The V gene is TRBV11-3, the J gene TRBJ2-7, with 9 bases lining up with TRBD1. Germline-derived CDR1 and CDR2 are SGHNT and YENEEA. CDR3 size: 15 residues. V was clipped by 3 bases and J by 2 bases; unmatched bases: 5. CDR3 loop: CASSLSGTGTYEQYF. DNA of the CDR3: TGTGCCAGCAGCTTGTCCGGGACAGGGACCTACGAGCAGTACTTC.

V is TRBV10-1 and J is TRBJ2-2, with TRBD2 as a possible D gene (5 bases). Per germline, CDR1 WNHNN and CDR2 SYGVQD (reference sequence). The V and J ends lost 3 bases and 7 bases respectively, with 18 bases between them. This CDR3 has 16 amino acids. This CDR3 is CASSDQSAPRDGELFF. CDR3 nucleotides: TGCGCCAGCAGTGATCAATCGGCACCACGGGACGGGGAGCTGTTTTTT.

The chain recombines TRBV7-3 with TRBJ2-5, with TRBD2 matching 7 bases. CDR3 length: 14 residues. Per germline, CDR1 SGHTA and CDR2 FQGTGA. The ends lost 4 bases at V and 5 bases at J; junction bases unmatched: 7. CDR3 in amino acids: CASSSSGAGETQYF. CDR3 sequence (DNA): TGTGCCAGCAGCTCGAGCGGGGCGGGGGAGACCCAGTACTTC.

CDR3 in DNA: TGTGCCAGTAGTATCCGCAGGGGAGTCATGTCTAATGAAAAACTGTTTTTT. Translation gives CASSIRRGVMSNEKLFF. The chain uses TRBV19 and TRBJ1-4; D is perhaps TRBD1 (6 bases). The CDR3 is 17 amino acids. Looked up from germline, CDR1 is LNHDA and CDR2 is SQIVND (reference sequence). The V and J ends lost 3 bases and 3 bases respectively, with 17 bases between them.

The chain joins TRBV27 to TRBJ2-7, with 8 bases that match TRBD2. V dropped 4 bases and J dropped 3; count of bases not matched to a gene: 11. Germline lookup yields CDR1 MNHEY and CDR2 SMNVEV (reference sequence). The CDR3 contains 16 residues. The CDR3: CASSSRAGAHNYEQYF. CDR3 nucleotides: TGTGCCAGCAGTTCCCGAGCGGGAGCCCACAACTACGAGCAGTACTTC.

The V and J genes are TRBV29-1 and TRBJ2-7, with TRBD2 matching over 8 bases. With 4 bases clipped from V and 0 bases from J, the junction kept 5 bases outside the gene matches. CDR1 and CDR2 from the germline V gene are SQVTM and ANQGSEA. The CDR3 is made up of 14 amino acids. Written as DNA, the CDR3 is TGCAGCGTTGCACTAGCGGTGACCTCCTACGAGCAGTACTTC. Encoded protein: CSVALAVTSYEQYF.

The CDR3 region is CASSFQAGGSYEQYF. The DNA for the CDR3 is TGTGCCAGCAGCTTTCAGGCGGGAGGGTCTTACGAGCAGTACTTC. The V and J genes are TRBV11-3 and TRBJ2-7, with 9 positions matching TRBD2. CDR1 and CDR2 from the germline V gene are SGHNT and YENEEA. The CDR3 sequence is 15 residues long. V lost 3 bases to trimming and J lost 4 bases; unmatched junction nucleotides: 7.

This clone was observed a few times. The rearrangement links TRBV4-2 to TRBJ2-1; a weak D match, TRBD2 (5 bases). The CDR3 loop spans 15 amino acids. Per germline, CDR1 LGHNA and CDR2 YNFKEQ. V was pared by 0 bases and J by 8 bases, with 14 bases between. DNA of the CDR3: TGTGCCAGCAGCCAAGAATATCTAGCCGGTGATGAGCAGTTCTTC. Its protein product is CASSQEYLAGDEQFF.

The chain joins TRBV7-8 to TRBJ2-5; 8 bases fit TRBD2. The CDR3 spans 19 residues. CDR1 is SGHVS and CDR2 is FQNEAQ in the germline V gene. V dropped 2 bases and J dropped 5; count of bases not matched to a gene: 19. The CDR3 DNA is TGTGCCAGCAGCTTAACGGGTCTAACGACTAGCGCCTACCGCGAGACCCAGTACTTC. Amino acid sequence: CASSLTGLTTSAYRETQYF.

The chain is built from TRBV6-1 and TRBJ2-1; the match to TRBD2 covers 11 bases. The ends lost 4 bases at V and 7 bases at J; junction bases unmatched: 12. In germline, CDR1 is MNHNS, CDR2 SASEGT. The CDR3 length is 17 residues. The CDR3 here is CASSGGLAGARGNEQFF. In DNA form, the CDR3 reads TGTGCCAGCAGTGGTGGACTAGCGGGCGCAAGGGGGAATGAGCAGTTCTTC.

CDR3 in DNA: TGTGCCAGCAGGAGCAGGGCCCGGAACACTGAAGCTTTCTTT. The encoded protein is CASRSRARNTEAFF. The rearrangement links TRBV27 to TRBJ1-1, with D perhaps matching TRBD1 (5 bases). The CDR3 totals 14 residues. Per the germline V gene, CDR1 is MNHEY and CDR2 is SMNVEV (reference sequence). V was trimmed by 6 bases and J by 1 base, leaving 12 bases between them.

The rearrangement links TRBV30 to TRBJ2-1, with 14 bases matching TRBD2. Germline-derived CDR1 and CDR2 are GTSNPN and SVGIG (reference sequence). The CDR3 loop spans 13 amino acids. V lost 8 bases and J lost 7; bases outside the gene matches: 4. CDR3 coding DNA: TGTGCCGCCCGGACTAGCGGGGGGAATGAGCAGTTCTTC. Its translation is CAARTSGGNEQFF.

The chain couples TRBV5-1 to TRBJ2-7; 9 nucleotides agree with TRBD1. There are 14 residues in the CDR3. Germline V lookup: CDR1 SGHRS, CDR2 YFSETQ. V dropped 4 bases and J dropped 4; count of bases not matched to a gene: 6. The CDR3 is CASSLDGTGYEQYF. The CDR3 DNA reads as TGCGCCAGCAGCCTGGACGGGACAGGGTACGAGCAGTACTTC.

V usage is TRBV27 and J usage is TRBJ2-1; TRBD2 agrees at 10 bases. The CDR3 is made up of 14 amino acids. Losses at the gene ends were 8 bases for V and 12 bases for J; bases not matched to a gene: 13. In germline, CDR1 is MNHEY, CDR2 SMNVEV (reference sequence). CDR3 region: CASRGLADQTSQFF. The DNA for the CDR3 is TGTGCCAGCCGAGGACTAGCGGATCAAACCTCGCAGTTCTTC.

This chain joins TRBV6-6 and TRBJ2-2; D gene ambiguous. Trimming took 8 bases from V and 3 from J, leaving 7 bases between them. The CDR3 contains 12 residues. Germline CDR1 reads MNHNY; CDR2 reads SVGAGI (reference sequence). CDR3 in DNA: TGTGCCAGCTCCCCGGACACCGGGGAGCTGTTTTTT. Translating it yields CASSPDTGELFF.